This TCR beta chain was retrieved from a study of blood T cell repertoires in COVID-19. This CDR3 region has 15 residues. V was trimmed by 2 bases and J by 5 bases, leaving 15 bases between them. Germline assignment: CDR1 SGHTA and CDR2 FQGNSA. Sequenced by immunoSEQ multiplex PCR; TCRdb stores in-frame clones only, minus some. The table records roughly 84,000 clones, roughly 80% of them present only once. The chain couples TRBV7-2 to TRBJ1-1; D possibly corresponds to TRBD1 (5 bases). This clonotype was obtained from a woman aged 35 to 49 with active or convalescent COVID-19. Source material: peripheral blood. The CDR3 spells CASSLNPTRGTEAFF. DNA of the CDR3: TGTGCCAGCAGCTTAAACCCAACCCGGGGGACTGAAGCTTTCTTT.